These T cell receptor beta chains were read from a single sample in a study of blood T cell repertoires in COVID-19. The assay was immunoSEQ multiplex PCR, and TCRdb's table has in-frame clones only and misses some. The sample shows about 410,000 clones, around 89% of them seen only once. Source material: peripheral blood. These receptors came from a woman in her thirties or forties with COVID-19, enrolled during active disease. The CDR3 runs from the conserved cysteine through the conserved F or W. D genes are given only for firm matches.

>TRBD2|TRBV5-4|TRBJ2-7
CASRRGGGYEQYF
TGTGCCAGCAGACGGGGGGGCGGCTACGAGCAGTACTTC
>TRBD1|TRBV28|TRBJ1-4
CASSLDRGREKLFF
TGTGCCAGCAGCCTCGACAGGGGAAGGGAAAAACTGTTTTTT
>.|TRBV5-4|TRBJ2-3
CASSLRGGTDTQYF
TGTGCCAGCAGCTTGAGGGGCGGCACAGATACGCAGTATTTT
>.|TRBV9|TRBJ2-7
CASSRGAGKSSYEQYF
TGTGCCAGCAGCCGGGGGGCCGGGAAGAGCTCCTACGAGCAGTACTTC
>.|TRBV28|TRBJ1-4
CASSLGGRDNEKLFF
TGTGCCAGCAGTTTAGGGGGCCGGGATAATGAAAAACTGTTTTTT
>.|TRBV21-1|TRBJ2-7
CASSAQTGGFHEQYF
TGTGCCAGCAGCGCTCAGACAGGGGGATTCCACGAGCAGTACTTC
>.|TRBV7-2|TRBJ1-2
CASSLYGWEHYGYTF
TGTGCCAGCAGCTTATATGGTTGGGAGCACTATGGCTACACCTTC
>.|TRBV10-3|TRBJ2-2
CAISETSGSGTGELFF
TGTGCCATCAGTGAGACCTCAGGGTCGGGCACCGGGGAGCTGTTTTTT
>TRBD1|TRBV7-9|TRBJ1-4
CASSADRENEKLFF
TGTGCCAGCAGCGCCGACAGGGAAAATGAAAAACTGTTTTTT
>TRBD1|TRBV10-3|TRBJ2-3
CAISDRGHDRTGADTQYF
TGTGCCATCAGTGACCGAGGACACGACAGGACAGGGGCAGATACGCAGTATTTT
>.|TRBV9|TRBJ2-7
CASSGQDGYEQYF
TGTGCCAGCAGCGGACAGGACGGATACGAGCAGTACTTC
>.|TRBV5-4|TRBJ1-1
CASSLPRMNTEAFF
TGTGCCAGCAGCTTGCCGAGGATGAACACTGAAGCTTTCTTT
>.|TRBV28|TRBJ1-1
CASSPGHLLAEAFF
TGTGCCAGCAGTCCGGGACACCTGTTAGCTGAAGCTTTCTTT
>.|TRBV19|TRBJ1-2
CASSILQTGSYGYTF
TGTGCCAGTAGTATTCTACAGACAGGTTCCTATGGCTACACCTTC
>.|TRBV28|TRBJ1-5
CASSLRGARQPQHF
TGTGCCAGCAGTTTACGGGGGGCTAGGCAGCCCCAGCATTTT
>.|TRBV16|TRBJ1-2
CASSQGALDGYTF
TGTGCCAGCAGCCAGGGGGCGTTGGATGGCTACACCTTC
>.|TRBV27|TRBJ1-2
CASIGTWGVNYGYTF
TGTGCCAGCATAGGGACTTGGGGGGTAAACTATGGCTACACCTTC
>TRBD1|TRBV2|TRBJ1-5
CASSVGQGAPNQPQHF
TGTGCCAGCAGCGTGGGACAGGGGGCACCCAATCAGCCCCAGCATTTT
>TRBD1|TRBV6-6|TRBJ1-5
CASITTGGGQPQHF
TGTGCCAGCATCACAACAGGGGGAGGGCAGCCCCAGCATTTT
>TRBD1|TRBV7-3|TRBJ1-3
CASSLMGTGGGGNTIYF
TGTGCCAGCAGCTTAATGGGGACAGGGGGCGGTGGAAACACCATATATTTT
>TRBD1|TRBV28|TRBJ1-6
CASSKGTANNSPLHF
TGTGCCAGCAGTAAAGGGACAGCTAATAATTCACCCCTCCACTTT
>.|TRBV7-2|TRBJ1-6
CASSLTGTSPLHF
TGTGCCAGCAGCTTAACAGGGACTTCACCCCTCCACTTT
>.|TRBV28|TRBJ1-2
CASSRPVKGVTYGYTF
TGTGCCAGCAGCCGCCCAGTTAAAGGGGTAACCTATGGCTACACCTTC
>TRBD1|TRBV7-2|TRBJ1-1
CASSPQQGAGTEAFF
TGTGCCAGCAGCCCACAACAGGGGGCGGGAACTGAAGCTTTCTTT
>TRBD1|TRBV5-1|TRBJ1-2
CASSTSGTGYGYTF
TGCGCCAGCAGCACCTCCGGGACAGGTTATGGCTACACCTTC
>.|TRBV7-9|TRBJ1-6
CASSLQGASSSPLHF
TGTGCCAGCAGCTTACAAGGGGCGTCTAGTTCACCCCTCCACTTT
>TRBD1|TRBV27|TRBJ1-2
CASTADRAEGYTF
TGTGCCAGCACCGCGGACAGGGCCGAGGGCTACACCTTC
>TRBD1|TRBV5-1|TRBJ1-1
CASSLGTAFEAFF
TGCGCCAGCAGCTTAGGGACAGCCTTTGAAGCTTTCTTT
>.|TRBV19|TRBJ1-2
CASMAGAYGYTF
TGTGCCAGTATGGCAGGGGCCTATGGCTACACCTTC
>.|TRBV5-4|TRBJ1-4
CASSSKMGRPAGEKLFF
TGTGCCAGCAGCTCCAAAATGGGACGCCCAGCGGGTGAAAAACTGTTTTTT
>TRBD1|TRBV6-1|TRBJ1-2
CASSVEWTGDPKWFGYTF
TGTGCCAGCAGTGTAGAATGGACAGGGGACCCGAAGTGGTTTGGCTACACCTTC
>.|TRBV30|TRBJ1-1
CAWSVPRGGTEAFF
TGTGCCTGGAGTGTACCTCGGGGAGGCACTGAAGCTTTCTTT